A selection of T cell receptor beta chains follows, all from one sample in a study of human T cells and chemical hapten exposure. In TCRdb, the RACE reads were re-called with MiXCR into one record per CDR3 protein. The data contain about 340,000 distinct CDR3 sequences, roughly 6.9% of them singletons. Here the sequenced sample was whole blood, taken in connection with sensitization to the hapten diphenylcyclopropenone (DPC). Receptors originate from a woman between 18 and 29 years old with alopecia areata. Some clones in this sample may be carry-over from other donors' samples. Both conserved end residues are part of each CDR3. A D gene is named only where the DNA matches it firmly. A row's size may be missing; if present it is once, few, many or a size class.

d_gene: TRBD1
j_gene: TRBJ1-4
abundance: few
v_gene: TRBV15
CDR3nt: TGTGCCACCAGCAGAGATTTGACAGGGGGGCATGAAAAACTGTTTTTT
CDR3aa: CATSRDLTGGHEKLFF

d_gene: NA
j_gene: TRBJ2-4
abundance: few
v_gene: TRBV6-2/TRBV6-3
CDR3nt: TGTGCCAGCAGTGAATACAGAGGGCAGACAAACATTCAGTACTTC
CDR3aa: CASSEYRGQTNIQYF

d_gene: TRBD1
j_gene: TRBJ2-7
abundance: many
v_gene: TRBV9
CDR3nt: TGTGCCAGCAGCGCGACAGGGGGCGTTTACTACGAGCAGTACTTC
CDR3aa: CASSATGGVYYEQYF

d_gene: NA
j_gene: TRBJ1-2
abundance: NA
v_gene: TRBV4-3
CDR3nt: TGCGCCAGCAGCCAAGAGACCTTGGCTCAGGGTATCTATGGCTACACCTTC
CDR3aa: CASSQETLAQGIYGYTF

d_gene: NA
j_gene: TRBJ1-2
abundance: few
v_gene: TRBV28
CDR3nt: TGTGCCAGCAGGCTGGGGGCAGGCCCCTATGGCTACACCTTC
CDR3aa: CASRLGAGPYGYTF

d_gene: NA
j_gene: TRBJ1-1
abundance: NA
v_gene: TRBV5-1
CDR3nt: TGCGCCAGCAGCTTGGCAAATCTGGAGGACACTGAAGCTTTCTTT
CDR3aa: CASSLANLEDTEAFF

d_gene: NA
j_gene: TRBJ1-2
abundance: NA
v_gene: TRBV28
CDR3nt: TGTGCCAGCCAAAAAATGGGAGATGGCTACACCTTC
CDR3aa: CASQKMGDGYTF

d_gene: NA
j_gene: TRBJ1-1
abundance: NA
v_gene: TRBV28
CDR3nt: TGTGCCAGTACAGGGTACACTGAAGCTTTCTTT
CDR3aa: CASTGYTEAFF

d_gene: NA
j_gene: TRBJ1-5
abundance: many
v_gene: TRBV4-3
CDR3nt: TGCGCCAGCAGCCAAGATTCTTCAGGAGTGCGGCCCCAGCATTTT
CDR3aa: CASSQDSSGVRPQHF

d_gene: NA
j_gene: TRBJ2-1
abundance: NA
v_gene: TRBV7-2
CDR3nt: TGTGCCAGCAGCCCTCAGGGTTTCAGCAATGAGCAGTTCTTC
CDR3aa: CASSPQGFSNEQFF

d_gene: NA
j_gene: TRBJ1-5
abundance: few
v_gene: TRBV7-6
CDR3nt: TGTGCCAGCAGCCCCTCTTTTAGTCAGCCCCAGCATTTT
CDR3aa: CASSPSFSQPQHF

d_gene: TRBD1
j_gene: TRBJ2-2
abundance: NA
v_gene: TRBV5-6
CDR3nt: TGTGCCGGATCCACAGGGGGCGACACCGGGGAGCTGTTTTTT
CDR3aa: CAGSTGGDTGELFF

d_gene: NA
j_gene: TRBJ1-2
abundance: few
v_gene: TRBV5-1
CDR3nt: TGCGCCAGCAGCTTGGCGGGGTCGGAACTCTATGGCTACACCTTC
CDR3aa: CASSLAGSELYGYTF

d_gene: TRBD1
j_gene: TRBJ2-3
abundance: many
v_gene: TRBV7-2
CDR3nt: TGTGCCAGCAGCTTAGAAGACAGGGGGGCTATGCAGTATTTT
CDR3aa: CASSLEDRGAMQYF

d_gene: TRBD1
j_gene: TRBJ1-5
abundance: NA
v_gene: TRBV6-2/TRBV6-3
CDR3nt: TGTGCCAGCAGCGACAGGGATTCTGGCAATCAGCCCCAGCATTTT
CDR3aa: CASSDRDSGNQPQHF

d_gene: NA
j_gene: TRBJ1-2
abundance: few
v_gene: TRBV20-1
CDR3nt: TGCAGTGCTCCGCGCGGGCAGGGGTACACCTTC
CDR3aa: CSAPRGQGYTF

d_gene: TRBD2
j_gene: TRBJ2-2
abundance: many
v_gene: TRBV12-3/TRBV12-4
CDR3nt: TGTGCCAGCAGTTCGGGACTAGCTAACACCGGGGAGCTGTTTTTT
CDR3aa: CASSSGLANTGELFF

d_gene: TRBD2
j_gene: TRBJ2-3
abundance: NA
v_gene: TRBV5-4
CDR3nt: TGTGCCAGCAGCCCGGGACTAGCGGGGGGGATATACACAGATACGCAGTATTTT
CDR3aa: CASSPGLAGGIYTDTQYF

d_gene: TRBD2
j_gene: TRBJ2-3
abundance: few
v_gene: TRBV7-2
CDR3nt: TGTGCCAGCAGCTCCTCCCGGACTAGCGGGGTGAGCACAGATACGCAGTATTTT
CDR3aa: CASSSSRTSGVSTDTQYF

d_gene: TRBD2
j_gene: TRBJ2-5
abundance: many
v_gene: TRBV2
CDR3nt: TGTGCCAGCGCGACTTTTAGGACTAGCGGGTCCCAAGAGACCCAGTACTTC
CDR3aa: CASATFRTSGSQETQYF

d_gene: NA
j_gene: TRBJ1-2
abundance: few
v_gene: TRBV2
CDR3nt: TGTGCCAGCAGTGAACGGCCCCCCTATGGCTACACCTTC
CDR3aa: CASSERPPYGYTF

d_gene: NA
j_gene: TRBJ2-5
abundance: few
v_gene: TRBV4-1
CDR3nt: TGCGCCAGCAGCCAAGATCCAGATATCCTCGGAGAGACCCAGTACTTC
CDR3aa: CASSQDPDILGETQYF

d_gene: TRBD2
j_gene: TRBJ2-1
abundance: many
v_gene: TRBV12-3/TRBV12-4
CDR3nt: TGTGCCAGCGCAACTAGCGCCGGCCTAGGTGTCCATGAGCAGTTCTTC
CDR3aa: CASATSAGLGVHEQFF

d_gene: NA
j_gene: TRBJ1-4
abundance: NA
v_gene: TRBV6-5
CDR3nt: TGTGCCAGCAGTCAGCAGGGGTCTAATGAAAAACTGTTTTTT
CDR3aa: CASSQQGSNEKLFF

d_gene: NA
j_gene: TRBJ2-3
abundance: few
v_gene: TRBV3-1
CDR3nt: TGTGCCAGCAGCCCGGAAGAGTACCGCACAGATACGCAGTATTTT
CDR3aa: CASSPEEYRTDTQYF

d_gene: TRBD2
j_gene: TRBJ2-3
abundance: many
v_gene: TRBV13
CDR3nt: TGTGCCAGCAGCTCCTTTAGCGGGGGGCAAAGAAGCACAGATACGCAGTATTTT
CDR3aa: CASSSFSGGQRSTDTQYF

d_gene: NA
j_gene: TRBJ1-6
abundance: few
v_gene: TRBV9
CDR3nt: TGTGCCAGCAGCGACAGCCAACATAATTCACCCCTCCACTTT
CDR3aa: CASSDSQHNSPLHF

d_gene: NA
j_gene: TRBJ2-6
abundance: NA
v_gene: TRBV9
CDR3nt: TGTGCCAGCAGCTTAGGGCCAGGTTCTGGGGCCAACGTCCTGACTTTC
CDR3aa: CASSLGPGSGANVLTF

d_gene: TRBD1
j_gene: TRBJ1-5
abundance: few
v_gene: TRBV27
CDR3nt: TGTGCCAGCAGATTACGTGGGACAGAGGGTGAGCCCCAGCATTTT
CDR3aa: CASRLRGTEGEPQHF

d_gene: TRBD1
j_gene: TRBJ2-7
abundance: many
v_gene: TRBV6-5
CDR3nt: TGTGCCAGCAGTAGGGACAGGGAGGCCTACGAGCAGTACTTC
CDR3aa: CASSRDREAYEQYF

d_gene: TRBD2
j_gene: TRBJ2-6
abundance: NA
v_gene: TRBV3-1
CDR3nt: TGTGCCAGCAGTCACGGTCTAGCGGGGGTTGGAGGGGCCAACGTCCTGACTTTC
CDR3aa: CASSHGLAGVGGANVLTF

d_gene: NA
j_gene: TRBJ2-3
abundance: NA
v_gene: TRBV20-1
CDR3nt: TGCAGTGCTAGTTGGGACCCCGGATCCCATGGCACAGATACGCAGTATTTT
CDR3aa: CSASWDPGSHGTDTQYF

d_gene: TRBD1
j_gene: TRBJ2-1
abundance: few
v_gene: TRBV4-1
CDR3nt: TGCGCCAGCAGCCAAGGTTCTCCGGGACAGGGTTTTTTTGAGCAGTTCTTC
CDR3aa: CASSQGSPGQGFFEQFF

d_gene: NA
j_gene: TRBJ2-5
abundance: many
v_gene: TRBV6-5
CDR3nt: TGTGCCAGCAGCCCCGGGACGGATCAAGAGACCCAGTACTTC
CDR3aa: CASSPGTDQETQYF

d_gene: NA
j_gene: TRBJ1-2
abundance: few
v_gene: TRBV7-2
CDR3nt: TGTGCCAGCAGCTTAGAGCGGGGCCGAGGAGGAGGCTACACCTTC
CDR3aa: CASSLERGRGGGYTF

d_gene: NA
j_gene: TRBJ1-4
abundance: few
v_gene: TRBV4-1
CDR3nt: TGCGCCAGCAGCCAGGGCGGGGGTAGGACTAATGAAAAACTGTTTTTT
CDR3aa: CASSQGGGRTNEKLFF

d_gene: NA
j_gene: TRBJ2-4
abundance: many
v_gene: TRBV20-1
CDR3nt: TGCAGTGCCCCCCGCCAGGGATCCAAAAACATTCAGTACTTC
CDR3aa: CSAPRQGSKNIQYF

d_gene: NA
j_gene: TRBJ1-5
abundance: few
v_gene: TRBV10-2
CDR3nt: TGCGCCAGCGGAAGGAGTATGAATCAGCCCCAGCATTTT
CDR3aa: CASGRSMNQPQHF

d_gene: TRBD1
j_gene: TRBJ1-2
abundance: few
v_gene: TRBV6-6
CDR3nt: TGTGCCAGCAGTTACCAGGGGGCACGAGATGGCTACACCTTC
CDR3aa: CASSYQGARDGYTF

d_gene: TRBD1
j_gene: TRBJ2-3
abundance: many
v_gene: TRBV6-1
CDR3nt: TGTGCCAGCAGTGAAAGCCCCGGGACAGGGCCCTCAGATACGCAGTATTTT
CDR3aa: CASSESPGTGPSDTQYF

d_gene: TRBD2
j_gene: TRBJ2-1
abundance: many
v_gene: TRBV7-2
CDR3nt: TGTGCCAGCAGCTTTAAGAGCGGGGAATATGAGCAGTTCTTC
CDR3aa: CASSFKSGEYEQFF

d_gene: NA
j_gene: TRBJ2-3
abundance: many
v_gene: TRBV6-4
CDR3nt: TGTGCCTGCCTTCAGGGTGGCACAGATACGCAGTATTTT
CDR3aa: CACLQGGTDTQYF

d_gene: NA
j_gene: TRBJ1-1
abundance: NA
v_gene: TRBV12-5
CDR3nt: TGTGCTAGTGGTTTGGTGGCAGGGAATAAGACTGAAGCTTTCTTT
CDR3aa: CASGLVAGNKTEAFF

d_gene: NA
j_gene: TRBJ1-2
abundance: many
v_gene: TRBV7-9
CDR3nt: TGTGCCAGCAGTGCTCCGAGGACAGCGAGATATGGCTACACCTTC
CDR3aa: CASSAPRTARYGYTF

d_gene: NA
j_gene: TRBJ2-3
abundance: many
v_gene: TRBV4-3
CDR3nt: TGCGCCAGCAGCCTGGGAGAGAGCTCCGCAGATACGCAGTATTTT
CDR3aa: CASSLGESSADTQYF

d_gene: NA
j_gene: TRBJ1-3
abundance: few
v_gene: TRBV9
CDR3nt: TGTGCCAGTGCCTCTGGAAACACCATATATTTT
CDR3aa: CASASGNTIYF

d_gene: NA
j_gene: TRBJ1-2
abundance: NA
v_gene: TRBV7-8
CDR3nt: TGTGCCAGCAGCTTCCAAATAACAGGGTTCCGCGGCTACACCTTC
CDR3aa: CASSFQITGFRGYTF

d_gene: NA
j_gene: TRBJ2-1
abundance: few
v_gene: TRBV6-2/TRBV6-3
CDR3nt: TGTGCCAGCAGCCTACGACAGGATTACAATGAGCAGTTCTTC
CDR3aa: CASSLRQDYNEQFF

d_gene: TRBD1
j_gene: TRBJ1-3
abundance: few
v_gene: TRBV12-3/TRBV12-4
CDR3nt: TGTGCCAGCAGCACGACAGGGTCACGAAACACCATATATTTT
CDR3aa: CASSTTGSRNTIYF

d_gene: NA
j_gene: TRBJ1-4
abundance: NA
v_gene: TRBV7-2
CDR3nt: TGTGCCAGCAGCTTAATCCCACCCCCGAATGAAAAACTGTTTTTT
CDR3aa: CASSLIPPPNEKLFF